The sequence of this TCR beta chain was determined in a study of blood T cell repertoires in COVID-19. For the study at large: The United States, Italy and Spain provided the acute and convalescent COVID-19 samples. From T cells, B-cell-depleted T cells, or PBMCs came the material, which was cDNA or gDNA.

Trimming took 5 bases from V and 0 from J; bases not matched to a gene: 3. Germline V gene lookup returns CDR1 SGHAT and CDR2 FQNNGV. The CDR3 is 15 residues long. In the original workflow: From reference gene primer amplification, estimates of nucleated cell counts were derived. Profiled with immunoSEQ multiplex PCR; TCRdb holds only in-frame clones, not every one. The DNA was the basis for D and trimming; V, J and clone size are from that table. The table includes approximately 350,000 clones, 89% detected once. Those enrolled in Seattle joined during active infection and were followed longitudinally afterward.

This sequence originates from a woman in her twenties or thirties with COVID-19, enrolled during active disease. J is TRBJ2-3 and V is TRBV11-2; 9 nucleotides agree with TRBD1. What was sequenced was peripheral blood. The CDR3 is CASSPDRGSTDTQYF. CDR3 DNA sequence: TGTGCCAGCAGCCCCGACAGGGGGAGCACAGATACGCAGTATTTT. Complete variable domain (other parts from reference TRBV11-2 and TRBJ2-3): EAGVAQSPRYKIIEKRQSVAFWCNPISGHATLYWYQQILGQGPKLLIQFQNNGVVDDSQLPKDRFSAERLKGVDSTLKIQPAKLEDSAVYLCASSPDRGSTDTQYFGPGTRLTVL.